This T cell receptor beta chain originates from a study of CD8+ T cells in alopecia areata. The study's findings and limits: Normal skin's resident alphabeta T cells are also sequenced in scalp samples. Compared with mice, patients displayed less clear TCR sharing, possibly for HLA-related reasons.

This clone appeared once. Its antigen is currently unknown. The sequencing template was cDNA reverse transcribed from extracted RNA. Assay: immunoSEQ multiplex PCR; the TCRdb copy retains only in-frame clones and omits some. The table has more than 100,000 clones, 85% to 90% seen once. The V and J ends lost 9 bases and 1 base respectively, with 10 bases between them. Germline lookup yields CDR1 SGHTA and CDR2 FQGTGA. The CDR3 loop spans 13 amino acids. Indicated treatment: oral pan-JAK inhibitor, 5-10 mg twice daily. In alopecia areata patients, both lesional scalp punch biopsies and peripheral blood were collected.

The V call is TRBV7-3, the J call TRBJ1-3, with D possibly being TRBD1 (5 bases). This receptor was obtained from a human donor with alopecia areata. The material was CD8+ T cells sorted from blood, obtained at approximately week 30, from a patient treated with tofacitinib. CDR3 in DNA: TGTGCCAGTGCGACAGAATCTGGAAACACCATATATTTT. Translated, it gives CASATESGNTIYF.